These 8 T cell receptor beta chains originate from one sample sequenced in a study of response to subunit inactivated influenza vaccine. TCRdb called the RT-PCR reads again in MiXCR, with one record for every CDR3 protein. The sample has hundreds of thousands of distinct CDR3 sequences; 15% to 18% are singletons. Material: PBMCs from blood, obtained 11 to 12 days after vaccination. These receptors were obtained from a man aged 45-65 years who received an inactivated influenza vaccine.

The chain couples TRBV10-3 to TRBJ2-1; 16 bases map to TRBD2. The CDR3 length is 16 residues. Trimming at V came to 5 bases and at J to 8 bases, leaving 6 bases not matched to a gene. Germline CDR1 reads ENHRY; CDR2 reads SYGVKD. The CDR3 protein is CAISSGTSGGADEQFF. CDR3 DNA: TGTGCCATCAGTTCCGGGACTAGCGGGGGGGCCGATGAGCAGTTCTTC.

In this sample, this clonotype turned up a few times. CDR3 residues: CATSIGTSGGYEQFF. The CDR3 DNA follows: TGTGCCACCAGCATTGGGACTAGCGGGGGTTATGAGCAGTTCTTC. The genes are TRBV15 and TRBJ2-1; 14 bases agree with TRBD2. V was pared by 4 bases and J by 8 bases, with 4 bases of the junction left unmatched. Germline CDR1 is LNHNV and CDR2 is YYDKDF (reference sequence). This CDR3 comprises 15 residues. Supplemented by reference TRBV15 and TRBJ2-1, the full variable domain reads DAMVIQNPRYQVTQFGKPVTLSCSQTLNHNVMYWYQQKSSQAPKLLFHYYDKDFNNEADTPDNFQSRRPNTSFCFLDIRSPGLGDTAMYLCATSIGTSGGYEQFFGPGTRLTVL.

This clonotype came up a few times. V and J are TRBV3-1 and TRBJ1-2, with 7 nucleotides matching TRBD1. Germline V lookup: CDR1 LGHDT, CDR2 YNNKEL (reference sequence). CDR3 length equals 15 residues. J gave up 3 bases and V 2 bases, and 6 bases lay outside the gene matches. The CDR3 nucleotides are TGTGCCAGCAGCCAATGGAATGGACAGGACTATGGCTACACCTTC. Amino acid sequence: CASSQWNGQDYGYTF. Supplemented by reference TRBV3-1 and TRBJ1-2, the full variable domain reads DTAVSQTPKYLVTQMGNDKSIKCEQNLGHDTMYWYKQDSKKFLKIMFSYNNKELIINETVPNRFSPKSPDKAHLNLHINSLELGDSAVYFCASSQWNGQDYGYTFGSGTRLTVV.

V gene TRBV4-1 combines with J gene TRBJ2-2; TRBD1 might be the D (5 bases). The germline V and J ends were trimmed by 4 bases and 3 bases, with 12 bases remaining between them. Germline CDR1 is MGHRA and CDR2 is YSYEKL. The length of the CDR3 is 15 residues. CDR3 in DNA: TGCGCCAGCAGCCCTTACAGGTTGCACACCGGGGAGCTGTTTTTT. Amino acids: CASSPYRLHTGELFF.

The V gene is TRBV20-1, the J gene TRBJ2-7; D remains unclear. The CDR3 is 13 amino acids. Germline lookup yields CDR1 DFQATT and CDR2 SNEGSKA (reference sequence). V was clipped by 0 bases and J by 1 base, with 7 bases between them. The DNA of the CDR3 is TGCAGTGCTAGAGATTCTTGGTCCTACGAGCAGTACTTC. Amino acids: CSARDSWSYEQYF.

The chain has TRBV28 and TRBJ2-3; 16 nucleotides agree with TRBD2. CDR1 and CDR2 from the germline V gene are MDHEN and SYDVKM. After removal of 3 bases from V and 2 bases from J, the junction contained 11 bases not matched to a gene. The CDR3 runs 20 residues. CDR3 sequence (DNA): TGTGCCAGCAGTTTCCAGGGACTAGCGGGAGGGTTTTCTATCACAGATACGCAGTATTTT. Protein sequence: CASSFQGLAGGFSITDTQYF.

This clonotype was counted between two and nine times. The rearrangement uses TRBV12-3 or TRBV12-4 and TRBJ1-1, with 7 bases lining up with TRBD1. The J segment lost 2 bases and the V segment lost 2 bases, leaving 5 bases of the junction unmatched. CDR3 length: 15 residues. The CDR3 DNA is TGTGCCAGCAGTTTATCAGGACAGGCAAACACTGAAGCTTTCTTT. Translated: CASSLSGQANTEAFF.

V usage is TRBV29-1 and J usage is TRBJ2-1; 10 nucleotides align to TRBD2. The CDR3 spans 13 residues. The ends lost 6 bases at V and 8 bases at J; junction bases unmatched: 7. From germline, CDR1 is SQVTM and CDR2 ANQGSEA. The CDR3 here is CSVPQRGGYEQFF. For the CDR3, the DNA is TGCAGCGTCCCCCAGCGGGGGGGTTATGAGCAGTTCTTC.